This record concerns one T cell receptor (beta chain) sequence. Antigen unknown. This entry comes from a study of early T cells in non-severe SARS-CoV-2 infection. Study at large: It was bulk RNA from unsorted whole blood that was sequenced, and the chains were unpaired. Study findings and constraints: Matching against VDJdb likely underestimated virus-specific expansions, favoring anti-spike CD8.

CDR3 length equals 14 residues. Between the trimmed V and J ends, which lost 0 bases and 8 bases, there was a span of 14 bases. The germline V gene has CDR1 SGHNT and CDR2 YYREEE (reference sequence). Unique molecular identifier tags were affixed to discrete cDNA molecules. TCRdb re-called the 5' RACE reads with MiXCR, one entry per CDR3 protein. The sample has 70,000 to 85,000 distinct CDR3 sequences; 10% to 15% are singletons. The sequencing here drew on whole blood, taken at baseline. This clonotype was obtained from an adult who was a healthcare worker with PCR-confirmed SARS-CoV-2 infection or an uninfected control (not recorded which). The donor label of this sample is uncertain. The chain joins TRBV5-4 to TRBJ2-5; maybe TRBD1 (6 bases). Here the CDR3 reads CASSLAGRGGTQYF. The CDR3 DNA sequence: TGTGCCAGCAGCTTGGCGGGCAGGGGTGGAACCCAGTACTTC.